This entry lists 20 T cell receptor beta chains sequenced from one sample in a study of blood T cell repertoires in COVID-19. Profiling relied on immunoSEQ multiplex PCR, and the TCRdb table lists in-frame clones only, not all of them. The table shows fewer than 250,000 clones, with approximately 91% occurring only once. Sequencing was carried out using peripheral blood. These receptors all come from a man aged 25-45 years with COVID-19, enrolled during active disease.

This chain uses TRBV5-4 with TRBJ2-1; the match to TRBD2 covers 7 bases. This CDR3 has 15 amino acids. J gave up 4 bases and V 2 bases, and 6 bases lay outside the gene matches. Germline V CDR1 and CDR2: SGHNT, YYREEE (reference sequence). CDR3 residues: CASSLGAGPYNEQFF. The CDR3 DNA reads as TGTGCCAGCAGCTTAGGAGCGGGGCCATACAATGAGCAGTTCTTC.

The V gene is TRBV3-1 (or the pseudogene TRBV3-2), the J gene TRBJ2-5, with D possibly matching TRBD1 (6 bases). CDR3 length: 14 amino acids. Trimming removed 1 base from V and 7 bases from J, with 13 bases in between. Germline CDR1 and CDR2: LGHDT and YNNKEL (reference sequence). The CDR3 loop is CASSQGQGIGTQYF. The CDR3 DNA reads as TGTGCCAGCAGCCAAGGGCAGGGGATAGGGACCCAGTACTTC.

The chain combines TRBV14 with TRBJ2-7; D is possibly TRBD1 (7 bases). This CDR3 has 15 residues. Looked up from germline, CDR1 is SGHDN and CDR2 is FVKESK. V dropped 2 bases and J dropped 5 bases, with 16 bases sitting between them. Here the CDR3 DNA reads TGTGCCAGCAGCCAACTGGTCACAGGGGAGGACGAGCAGTACTTC. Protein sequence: CASSQLVTGEDEQYF.

This CDR3 reads CASSRGPGLGDNEQFF. CDR3 nucleotide sequence: TGTGCCAGCAGCCGGGGCCCAGGGTTGGGTGACAATGAGCAGTTCTTC. The chain has TRBV3-1 (or the pseudogene TRBV3-2) and TRBJ2-1; perhaps TRBD1 as D (5 bases). Germline V CDR1 and CDR2: LGHDT, YNNKEL (reference sequence). The CDR3 consists of 16 residues. V lost 4 bases, J lost 5 bases, and 18 bases lay in between.

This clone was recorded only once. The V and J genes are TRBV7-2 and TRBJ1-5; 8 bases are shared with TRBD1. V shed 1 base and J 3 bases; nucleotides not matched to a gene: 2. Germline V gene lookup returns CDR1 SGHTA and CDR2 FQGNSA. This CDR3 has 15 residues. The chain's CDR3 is CASSLGDRSNQPQHF. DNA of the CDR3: TGTGCCAGCAGCTTAGGGGACAGGTCCAATCAGCCCCAGCATTTT.

CDR3 DNA: TGTGCCAGTAGTATAGGAGGGCAAGTTAATTCACCCCTCCACTTT. This codes for CASSIGGQVNSPLHF. The rearrangement links TRBV19 to TRBJ1-6; no firm D call. This CDR3 is built from 15 residues. Germline V CDR1 and CDR2: LNHDA, SQIVND (reference sequence). V dropped 1 base and J dropped 6 bases, with 10 bases sitting between them.

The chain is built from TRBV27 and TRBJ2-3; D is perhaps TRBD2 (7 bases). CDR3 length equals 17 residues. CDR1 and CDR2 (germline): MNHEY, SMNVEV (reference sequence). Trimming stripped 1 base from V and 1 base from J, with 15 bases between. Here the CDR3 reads CASSLYMAGAGTDTQYF. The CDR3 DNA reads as TGTGCCAGCAGTTTATACATGGCGGGGGCGGGCACAGATACGCAGTATTTT.

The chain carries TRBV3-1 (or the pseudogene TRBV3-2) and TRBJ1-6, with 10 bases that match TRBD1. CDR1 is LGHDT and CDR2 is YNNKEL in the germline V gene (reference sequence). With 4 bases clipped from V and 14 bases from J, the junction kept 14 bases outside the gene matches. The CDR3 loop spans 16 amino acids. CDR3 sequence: CASSPWDRGLQESLHF. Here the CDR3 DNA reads TGTGCCAGCAGCCCCTGGGACAGGGGCCTTCAGGAGTCCCTCCACTTT.

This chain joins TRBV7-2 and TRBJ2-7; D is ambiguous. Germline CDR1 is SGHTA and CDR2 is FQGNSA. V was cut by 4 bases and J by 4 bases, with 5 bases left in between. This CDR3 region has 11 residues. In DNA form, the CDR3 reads TGTGCCAGCAGCTCCCCTTACGAGCAGTACTTC. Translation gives CASSSPYEQYF.

CDR3 region: CASSYSTGGLGDTQYF. The CDR3 DNA is TGTGCCAGCAGTTACTCGACAGGGGGCCTCGGGGATACGCAGTATTTT. The chain has TRBV6-5 and TRBJ2-3, with 10 bases that match TRBD1. Trimming removed 0 bases from V and 6 bases from J; junction bases left unmatched: 6. Germline CDR1 MNHEY, CDR2 SVGAGI. CDR3 length: 16 residues.

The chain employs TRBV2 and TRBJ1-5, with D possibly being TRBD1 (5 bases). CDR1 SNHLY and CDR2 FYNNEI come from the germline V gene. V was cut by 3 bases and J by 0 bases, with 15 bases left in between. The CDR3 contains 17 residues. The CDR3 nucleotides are TGTGCCAGCAGTGATTGGGGAGGGGTATATAGCAATCAGCCCCAGCATTTT. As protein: CASSDWGGVYSNQPQHF.

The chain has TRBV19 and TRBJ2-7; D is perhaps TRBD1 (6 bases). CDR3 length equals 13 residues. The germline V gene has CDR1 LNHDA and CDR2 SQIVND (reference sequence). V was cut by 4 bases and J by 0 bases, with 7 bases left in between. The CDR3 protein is CASSRTVSYEQYF. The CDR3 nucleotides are TGTGCCAGTAGTAGGACAGTCTCCTACGAGCAGTACTTC.

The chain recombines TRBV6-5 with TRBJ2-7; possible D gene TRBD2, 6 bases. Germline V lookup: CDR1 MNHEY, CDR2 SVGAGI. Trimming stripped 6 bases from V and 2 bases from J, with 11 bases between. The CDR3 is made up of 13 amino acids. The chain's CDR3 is CASRMTSTYEQYF. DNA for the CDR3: TGTGCCAGCAGGATGACTAGTACCTACGAGCAGTACTTC.

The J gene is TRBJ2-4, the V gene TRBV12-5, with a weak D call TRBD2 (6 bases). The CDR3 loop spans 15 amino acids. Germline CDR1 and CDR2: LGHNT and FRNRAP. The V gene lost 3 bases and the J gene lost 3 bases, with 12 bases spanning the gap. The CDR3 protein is CASGFAGRVKNIQYF. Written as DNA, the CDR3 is TGTGCTAGTGGTTTTGCGGGAAGGGTCAAAAACATTCAGTACTTC. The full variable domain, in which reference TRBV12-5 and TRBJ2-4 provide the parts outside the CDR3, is DARVTQTPRHKVTEMGQEVTMRCQPILGHNTVFWYRQTMMQGLELLAYFRNRAPLDDSGMPKDRFSAEMPDATLATLKIQPSEPRDSAVYFCASGFAGRVKNIQYFGAGTRLSVL.

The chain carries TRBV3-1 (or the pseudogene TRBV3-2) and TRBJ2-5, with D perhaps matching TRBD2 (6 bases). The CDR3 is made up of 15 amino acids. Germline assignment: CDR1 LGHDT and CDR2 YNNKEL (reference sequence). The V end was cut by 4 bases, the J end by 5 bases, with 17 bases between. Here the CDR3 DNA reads TGTGCCAGCAGCCCGCGGGACTCCCGCGCGGAGACCCAGTACTTC. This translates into CASSPRDSRAETQYF.

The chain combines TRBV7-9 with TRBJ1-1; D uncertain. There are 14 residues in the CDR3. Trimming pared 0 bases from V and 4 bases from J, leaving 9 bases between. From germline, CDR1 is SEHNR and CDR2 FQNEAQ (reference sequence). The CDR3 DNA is TGTGCCAGCAGCTTAGCTCCTTTCCGCACTGAAGCTTTCTTT. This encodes CASSLAPFRTEAFF.

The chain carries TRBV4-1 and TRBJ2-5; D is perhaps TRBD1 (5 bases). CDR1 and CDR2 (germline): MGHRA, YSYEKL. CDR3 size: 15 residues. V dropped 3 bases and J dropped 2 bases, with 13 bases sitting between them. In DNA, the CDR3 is TGCGCCAGCAGCCAGACTCAGACAGTACAAGAGACCCAGTACTTC. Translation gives CASSQTQTVQETQYF.

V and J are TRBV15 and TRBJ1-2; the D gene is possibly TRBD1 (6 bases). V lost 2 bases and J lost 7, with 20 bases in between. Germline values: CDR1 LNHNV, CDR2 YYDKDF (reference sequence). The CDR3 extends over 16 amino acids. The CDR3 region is CATSRPKLLGAAGYTF. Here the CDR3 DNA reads TGTGCCACCAGCAGACCTAAATTGCTGGGGGCGGCTGGCTACACCTTC. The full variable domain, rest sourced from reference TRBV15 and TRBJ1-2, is DAMVIQNPRYQVTQFGKPVTLSCSQTLNHNVMYWYQQKSSQAPKLLFHYYDKDFNNEADTPDNFQSRRPNTSFCFLDIRSPGLGDTAMYLCATSRPKLLGAAGYTFGSGTRLTVV.

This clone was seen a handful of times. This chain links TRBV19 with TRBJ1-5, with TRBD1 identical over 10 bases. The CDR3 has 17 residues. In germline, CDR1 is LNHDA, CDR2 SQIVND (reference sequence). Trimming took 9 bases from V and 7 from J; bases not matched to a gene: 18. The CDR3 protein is CASNGSPRDRGGQPQHF. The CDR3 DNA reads TGTGCCAGCAACGGAAGCCCCCGGGACAGGGGAGGGCAGCCCCAGCATTTT.

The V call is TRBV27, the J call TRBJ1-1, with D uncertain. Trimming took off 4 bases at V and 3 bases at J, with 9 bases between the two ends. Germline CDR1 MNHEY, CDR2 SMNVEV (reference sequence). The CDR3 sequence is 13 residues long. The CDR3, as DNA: TGTGCCAGCAGTTCTAACCGGGACACTGAAGCTTTCTTT. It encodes CASSSNRDTEAFF.